Presented here are 9 T cell receptor beta chains from one specimen sequenced in a study of T-cell memory formation after mild COVID-19. One entry per CDR3 protein results from TCRdb running MiXCR on the 5' RACE reads. Here the sample spans roughly 220,000 distinct CDR3 sequences, 7.5% to 10% being singletons. Specimen: PBMCs or a T cell subset sorted from them (not recorded which). The receptors come from a man aged 18 to 29 who had mild COVID-19 (a few samples of this study predate the infection). Cell type and time point are not known.

CDR3 sequence reads: CASSLARGLAGGRGTGELFF. The DNA of the CDR3 is TGTGCCAGCAGCTTAGCGCGTGGACTAGCGGGGGGCCGAGGCACCGGGGAGCTGTTTTTT. J is TRBJ2-2 and V is TRBV7-9; 14 bases are a match to TRBD2. From germline, CDR1 is SEHNR and CDR2 FQNEAQ (reference sequence). The CDR3 contains 20 residues. Unmatched junction bases numbered 10, after V lost 0 bases and J lost 4 bases.

This clonotype has a count of ten or more. V usage is TRBV4-2 and J usage is TRBJ2-7, with 7 positions matching TRBD1. Germline values: CDR1 LGHNA, CDR2 YNFKEQ. The trim removed 3 bases at V and 3 bases at J, leaving 5 bases unmatched. This CDR3 has 14 amino acids. CDR3 bases: TGTGCCAGCAGCCATGGACAGGTCGGCTACGAGCAGTACTTC. This codes for CASSHGQVGYEQYF.

The rearrangement joins TRBV10-3 to TRBJ2-7, with 9 bases lining up with TRBD1. The CDR3 extends over 13 amino acids. Germline assignment: CDR1 ENHRY and CDR2 SYGVKD. After removal of 10 bases from V and 2 bases from J, the junction contained 6 bases not matched to a gene. The chain's CDR3 is CARRDRDPYEQYV. DNA of the CDR3: TGTGCCAGGCGGGACAGGGACCCCTACGAGCAGTACGTC.

The chain employs TRBV7-2 and TRBJ1-5; D ambiguous. The CDR3 extends over 14 amino acids. The germline V gene encodes CDR1 SGHTA and CDR2 FQGNSA. V lost 4 bases, J lost 0 bases, and 7 bases lay in between. The CDR3 DNA follows: TGTGCCAGCAGCTCAGCGTATAGCAATCAGCCCCAGCATTTT. Translating gives CASSSAYSNQPQHF.

This clonotype was picked up a small number of times. The rearrangement uses TRBV12-3 or TRBV12-4 and TRBJ1-6; TRBD1 aligns across 7 bases. The CDR3 length is 15 residues. V trimming: 6 bases; J trimming: 6 bases; junction bases outside the gene matches: 8. Here the CDR3 DNA reads TGTGCCAGCAGCCTCAGGGGGTCTTCTAATTCACCCCTCCACTTT. Protein product: CASSLRGSSNSPLHF.

This clonotype has a handful of counts. The chain is built from TRBV9 and TRBJ2-5; D unresolved. Per germline, CDR1 SGDLS and CDR2 YYNGEE. The length of the CDR3 is 14 residues. V lost 0 bases and J 2 bases, leaving 8 bases between the germline ends. This CDR3 is CASSVGQAQETQYF. The CDR3 nucleotides are TGTGCCAGCAGCGTAGGTCAAGCACAAGAGACCCAGTACTTC.

This chain connects TRBV5-1 to TRBJ2-2, with 7 positions matching TRBD1. Germline V lookup: CDR1 SGHRS, CDR2 YFSETQ. After removal of 4 bases from V and 3 bases from J, the junction contained 6 bases not matched to a gene. This CDR3 is built from 15 residues. CDR3 coding DNA: TGCGCCAGCAGCCAAACCAGGGGGTACACCGGGGAGCTGTTTTTT. Protein product: CASSQTRGYTGELFF.

This clonotype was detected only a few times. The junction departs from germline at one end; a sequencing error may be responsible. The V gene is TRBV12-3 or TRBV12-4, the J gene TRBJ2-3; 13 nucleotides line up with TRBD2. The CDR3 is 15 residues long. The CDR3 spells CASGFGLAGADTQYF. CDR3 nucleotide sequence: TGTGCCAGCGGTTTCGGACTAGCGGGGGCAGATACGCAGTATTTT.

The CDR3 reads CASSYPPGTGELFF. The CDR3 DNA reads as TGTGCCAGCAGTTACCCCCCCGGCACCGGGGAGCTGTTTTTT. V is TRBV6-5 and J is TRBJ2-2; D gene ambiguous. Germline-derived CDR1 and CDR2 are MNHEY and SVGAGI. Trimming pared 2 bases from V and 4 bases from J, leaving 8 bases between. This CDR3 spans 14 amino acids.